The 16 T cell receptor beta chains given below trace back to one sample, sequenced in a study of blood T cell repertoires in COVID-19. Data came from immunoSEQ multiplex PCR; TCRdb stores just in-frame clones and leaves some out. The sample yields some 250,000 clones, around 89% seen once. The sample taken for sequencing was peripheral blood. The receptors stem from a woman between 40 and 55 years old who had recovered from COVID-19.

The chain is built from TRBV4-1 and TRBJ2-1, with 14 bases lining up with TRBD2. The CDR3 is 18 residues long. After removal of 7 bases from V and 7 bases from J, the junction contained 15 bases not matched to a gene. Germline V gene lookup returns CDR1 MGHRA and CDR2 YSYEKL. The CDR3 sequence: CASTPGLAGVLGWNEQFF. The CDR3 DNA sequence: TGCGCCAGCACCCCGGGACTAGCGGGAGTGTTGGGTTGGAATGAGCAGTTCTTC.

The chain is built from TRBV7-3 and TRBJ1-1, with 7 bases aligning to TRBD1. V dropped 5 bases and J dropped 3; count of bases not matched to a gene: 3. There are 13 residues in the CDR3. CDR1 is SGHTA, CDR2 FQGTGA, per germline. The CDR3 region is CASSLDRDTEAFF. CDR3 coding DNA: TGTGCCAGCAGCCTAGACAGGGACACTGAAGCTTTCTTT. The full variable domain, rest sourced from reference TRBV7-3 and TRBJ1-1, is GAGVSQTPSNKVTEKGKYVELRCDPISGHTALYWYRQSLGQGPEFLIYFQGTGAADDSGLPNDRFFAVRPEGSVSTLKIQRTERGDSAVYLCASSLDRDTEAFFGQGTRLTVV.

The V call is TRBV29-1, the J call TRBJ2-7, with 9 bases aligning to TRBD1. The CDR3 spans 14 residues. From germline, CDR1 is SQVTM and CDR2 ANQGSEA. Trimming cost V 5 bases and J 0 bases; bases outside gene matches: 5. CDR3 sequence: CSVWGGQGSYEQYF. In DNA, the CDR3 is TGCAGCGTTTGGGGGGGACAGGGCTCCTACGAGCAGTACTTC.

The table lists this clone with a count of one. The V and J genes are TRBV5-1 and TRBJ1-5, with D perhaps TRBD1 (5 bases). V lost 0 bases and J lost 2, with 9 bases in between. In germline, CDR1 is SGHRS, CDR2 YFSETQ. This CDR3 contains 15 residues. CDR3 DNA: TGCGCCAGCAGCTTGGACCCGGGGGGCAATCAGCCCCAGCATTTT. The encoded protein is CASSLDPGGNQPQHF.

This clone was observed a single time. V gene TRBV2 combines with J gene TRBJ2-1; no firm D call. The CDR3 has 13 amino acids. The germline V gene has CDR1 SNHLY and CDR2 FYNNEI. Trimming removed 5 bases at V and 10 bases at J, with 15 bases between. The CDR3 nucleotides are TGTGCCAGCAGTCTGAAAACCTCCGGGGAGCAGTTCTTC. It specifies CASSLKTSGEQFF.

V usage is TRBV7-9 and J usage is TRBJ1-2, with D possibly TRBD1 on 5 matching bases. The V end lost 5 bases, the J end lost 4 bases, and 11 bases lay between the germline ends. The CDR3 covers 13 residues. Germline lookup yields CDR1 SEHNR and CDR2 FQNEAQ (reference sequence). CDR3 protein: CASSPGSVYGYTF. The CDR3 bases are TGTGCCAGCAGCCCAGGGTCTGTCTATGGCTACACCTTC.

The gene calls are TRBV10-3 and TRBJ2-3; D might be TRBD1 (6 bases). This CDR3 comprises 13 residues. The germline V gene has CDR1 ENHRY and CDR2 SYGVKD. Trimming took off 6 bases at V and 0 bases at J, with 7 bases between the two ends. This chain's CDR3 is CAISGQSTDTQYF. The CDR3 nucleotides read TGTGCCATCAGCGGACAGAGCACAGATACGCAGTATTTT.

This chain connects TRBV9 to TRBJ2-3; 8 nucleotides agree with TRBD1. V shed 4 bases, J shed 2 bases, and the junction held 6 bases outside the gene matches. The CDR3 contains 15 residues. Germline assignment: CDR1 SGDLS and CDR2 YYNGEE. CDR3 in amino acids: CASSHRRGPTDTQYF. DNA of the CDR3: TGTGCCAGCAGCCACCGCAGGGGGCCCACAGATACGCAGTATTTT.

V gene TRBV7-9 combines with J gene TRBJ2-5; D is ambiguous. Trimming removed 5 bases from V and 1 base from J, with 8 bases in between. Germline V lookup: CDR1 SEHNR, CDR2 FQNEAQ (reference sequence). The CDR3 is made up of 13 amino acids. The DNA of the CDR3 is TGTGCCAGCAGCCCCCGAGGCCAAGAGACCCAGTACTTC. Its translation is CASSPRGQETQYF.

The chain joins TRBV14 to TRBJ2-3; 7 nucleotides align to TRBD1. In germline, CDR1 is SGHDN, CDR2 FVKESK. The V segment lost 4 bases and the J segment 11 bases; nucleotides outside the gene matches: 9. The CDR3 spans 13 residues. The CDR3 spells CASSRGQTLLQYF. In DNA, the CDR3 is TGTGCCAGCAGCCGGGGACAGACCCTCTTGCAGTATTTT.

The gene calls are TRBV30 and TRBJ1-5; possible D gene TRBD1, 5 bases. CDR3 size: 14 residues. V was clipped by 2 bases and J by 3 bases, with 11 bases between them. The germline V gene encodes CDR1 GTSNPN and CDR2 SVGIG (reference sequence). CDR3 nucleotides: TGTGCCTGGAGTCGGTCCAGGGCCAATCAGCCCCAGCATTTT. It is translated as CAWSRSRANQPQHF.

The J gene is TRBJ1-1, the V gene TRBV18, with 11 positions matching TRBD1. The trim removed 5 bases at V and 3 bases at J, leaving 5 bases unmatched. Germline lookup yields CDR1 KGHSH and CDR2 LQKENI. The CDR3 has 15 residues. CDR3 amino acids: CASSEDRGRDTEAFF. For the CDR3, the DNA is TGTGCCAGCTCAGAGGACAGGGGGCGGGACACTGAAGCTTTCTTT.

The chain combines TRBV24-1 with TRBJ2-3, with TRBD2 as a possible D gene (6 bases). Deletions cut 2 bases from V and 5 bases from J, with 13 bases between. Germline V gives CDR1 KGHDR, CDR2 SFDVKD. This CDR3 is 15 amino acids long. For the CDR3, the DNA is TGTGCCACCAGTGATTCCTGGGAGGAGAAAGATACGCAGTATTTT. Its protein is CATSDSWEEKDTQYF.

V usage is TRBV9 and J usage is TRBJ2-7; 7 bases are a match to TRBD2. V lost 4 bases and J lost 5; bases outside the gene matches: 12. Germline CDR1 SGDLS, CDR2 YYNGEE. The CDR3 is 15 amino acids. In DNA, the CDR3 is TGTGCCAGCAGCAGTGGGGGGGGAGCAACCCACGAGCAGTACTTC. This translates into CASSSGGGATHEQYF. The full variable domain, its missing parts supplied by reference TRBV9 and TRBJ2-7, is DSGVTQTPKHLITATGQRVTLRCSPRSGDLSVYWYQQSLDQGLQFLIQYYNGEERAKGNILERFSAQQFPDLHSELNLSSLELGDSALYFCASSSGGGATHEQYFGPGTRLTVT.

This clone was found a few times. This chain connects TRBV7-9 to TRBJ1-3, with D tentatively TRBD1 (5 bases). The CDR3 contains 17 residues. V lost 1 base to trimming and J lost 4 bases, with 17 bases between them. Per the germline V gene, CDR1 is SEHNR and CDR2 is FQNEAQ (reference sequence). This CDR3 is CASSLGGTTPTGNTIYF. Written as DNA, the CDR3 is TGTGCCAGCAGCTTAGGTGGGACTACCCCTACCGGAAACACCATATATTTT.

The chain has TRBV6-5 and TRBJ2-3; TRBD2 matches at 12 bases. The junction had 5 bases not matched to a gene; V was cut back by 6 bases and J by 13 bases. Germline CDR1 is MNHEY and CDR2 is SVGAGI. This CDR3 is built from 12 residues. The DNA for the CDR3 is TGTGCCAGCAGGGGGCTAGCGGGAGGGAAGTATTTT. Protein product: CASRGLAGGKYF.